The 13 T cell receptor beta chains reported below all come from one sample, sequenced in a study of tumor-infiltrating T cells and Merkel cell polyomavirus (dated by TCRdb to the late 2010s). In the study overall: The study examined CD8+ T cells specific for the Merkel cell polyomavirus KLL epitope in Merkel cell carcinoma patients.

By immunohistochemistry, the tumors of all patients showed robust positive staining for Merkel cell polyomavirus Large T antigen. Libraries were built with the immunoSEQ multiplex PCR assay. The clones in this table, taken by TCRdb from immuneACCESS, are in-frame only. Not every clone is retained; where verified, under half of the shortfall comes from an unresolved V gene, and the cause of the rest is unknown. The data table for this sample lists 350 to 500 clones. The leading ten clones occupy about 16% of the sample. The sequenced sample was tumor tissue. The source of these receptors is a woman aged 45-65 years with Merkel cell carcinoma.

According to its frequency, this clone is medium-sized. Here the CDR3 reads CASSRTSGGVYEQYF. CDR3 bases read: TGTGCCAGCAGCCGGACTAGCGGGGGGGTCTACGAG. The J gene is TRBJ2-7, the V gene TRBV7-8; TRBD2 aligns across 15 bases. The read ends 3 residues shy of where the CDR3 ends; the end is completed using the germline J gene. The junction had 2 bases not matched to a gene; V was cut back by 5 bases and J by 3 bases. The CDR3 length is 15 residues. Germline V CDR1 and CDR2: SGHVS, FQNEAQ.

This clone is classed as medium-sized by frequency. The read ends 3 residues early relative to the CDR3; the germline J gene fills the gap. The chain employs TRBV5-1 and TRBJ2-1, with D unresolved. Trimming took off 7 bases at V and 8 bases at J, with 19 bases between the two ends. The CDR3 has 14 amino acids. Germline V gene lookup returns CDR1 SGHRS and CDR2 YFSETQ. CDR3 DNA (partial): TGCGCCAGCTCCAATGGGCCAGCCACCTATGAG. It encodes CASSNGPATYE. From start to end, the CDR3 is CASSNGPATYEQFF.

Measured by frequency, this clone is medium-sized. The sequenced fragment ends 3 residues before the CDR3 boundary, so the rest is inferred from the germline J gene. The chain couples TRBV7-9 to TRBJ2-3; a weak D match, TRBD2 (5 bases). CDR3 length: 15 residues. V gave up 5 bases and J gave up 3 bases, with 15 bases separating them. The germline V gene has CDR1 SEHNR and CDR2 FQNEAQ (reference sequence). The covered CDR3 bases are TGTGCCAGCAGCCGGCCATACGGGGTGACAGATACG. It encodes CASSRPYGVTDT. The whole CDR3 protein is CASSRPYGVTDTQYF.

Considering frequency, this clone is large. The observed sequence ends 3 residues before the CDR3 terminus, with the missing tail filled in from the germline J gene. J is TRBJ2-1 and V is TRBV6-2 or TRBV6-3; TRBD1 might be the D (5 bases). V was cut by 5 bases and J by 7 bases, with 9 bases left in between. The length of the CDR3 is 12 residues. Germline lookup yields CDR1 MNHEY and CDR2 SVGEGT. The CDR3 here is CASSLQGNEQFF. CDR3 DNA, as far as it was read: TGTGCCAGCAGTCTTCAGGGTAATGAG.

Frequency places this clone as large. The read ends 3 residues early relative to the CDR3; the germline J gene fills the gap. V is TRBV20-1 and J is TRBJ2-6, with D perhaps TRBD1 (5 bases). CDR1 is DFQATT, CDR2 SNEGSKA, per germline (reference sequence). The CDR3 length is 16 residues. The V and J ends lost 5 bases and 0 bases respectively, with 14 bases between them. CDR3 in amino acids: CSASQVAHSGANVLTF. Partial CDR3 DNA: TGCAGTGCTTCACAGGTCGCCCACTCTGGGGCCAACGTC.

Frequency places this clone as medium-sized (0.01 to 0.1%). Here the CDR3 reads CASNPGRGASYNEQFF. Incomplete CDR3 DNA: TGCGCCAGCAACCCAGGGCGCGGGGCATCCTACAATGAG. The chain joins TRBV4-1 to TRBJ2-1; possible D gene TRBD2, 6 bases. The CDR3 end falls 3 residues outside the read, so it is completed with the germline J gene. The V end was cut by 7 bases, the J end by 1 base, with 17 bases between. Germline loops: CDR1 MGHRA, CDR2 YSYEKL. CDR3 length: 16 amino acids.

Considering frequency, this clone is medium-sized (0.01 to 0.1%). The CDR3 end is not reached by the read, which stops 3 residues before it; the germline J gene fills it in. The chain combines TRBV15 with TRBJ2-1, with D possibly TRBD1 on 6 matching bases. The CDR3 totals 13 residues. V lost 1 base, J lost 7 bases, and 8 bases lay in between. From germline, CDR1 is LNHNV and CDR2 YYDKDF (reference sequence). This CDR3 is CATSRGRGNEQFF. The CDR3 DNA, read in part, is TGTGCCACCAGCAGAGGAAGGGGGAATGAG.

Measured by frequency, this clone is medium-sized (0.01 to 0.1%). The read comes to an end 3 residues before the CDR3 does, leaving the germline J gene to fill in the end. This rearrangement joins TRBV2 to TRBJ1-5; perhaps TRBD1 as D (5 bases). Germline V lookup: CDR1 SNHLY, CDR2 FYNNEI. V lost 5 bases, J lost 5 bases, and 10 bases lay in between. The CDR3 spans 13 residues. CDR3: CASSTQGYQPQHF. CDR3 DNA, as far as it was read: TGTGCCAGCAGTACTCAGGGCTATCAGCCC.

Judged by frequency, this clone is medium-sized (0.01 to 0.1%). The CDR3 goes on 3 residues after the read ends, and that part is filled in from the germline J gene. V usage is TRBV28 and J usage is TRBJ1-2, with D tentatively TRBD1 (5 bases). With 6 bases removed from V and 2 bases from J, the gap between germline ends came to 13 bases. Per the germline V gene, CDR1 is MDHEN and CDR2 is SYDVKM. The CDR3 totals 14 residues. The CDR3 bases that were read are TGTGCCAGCAGGATGCAACAGGAGAACTATGGC. It is translated as CASRMQQENYG. The entire CDR3 protein reads CASRMQQENYGYTF.

This clone counts as medium-sized by frequency. The CDR3 bases that were read are TGCAGCGTTGAGAGGTCTGACTATGGC. Translating gives CSVERSDYG. In full, the CDR3 reads CSVERSDYGYTF. This chain connects TRBV29-1 to TRBJ1-2; D unresolved. The read ends 3 residues early relative to the CDR3; the germline J gene fills the gap. Trimming removed 3 bases at V and 3 bases at J, with 8 bases between. Germline CDR1 reads SQVTM; CDR2 reads ANQGSEA. This CDR3 has 12 amino acids.

According to its frequency, this clone is medium-sized. The read finishes 3 residues shy of the CDR3 end, and the germline J gene is used to complete it. The rearrangement joins TRBV2 to TRBJ1-2, with 10 bases fitting TRBD1. The CDR3 runs to 12 residues. Germline CDR1 reads SNHLY; CDR2 reads FYNNEI. After removal of 11 bases from V and 7 bases from J, the junction contained 7 bases not matched to a gene. The CDR3 bases that were read are TGTGCCGGTAGGACAGGGGGTCTTGGC. Translated, it gives CAGRTGGLG. The full CDR3 sequence reads CAGRTGGLGYTF.

Judged by frequency, this clone is medium-sized. The sequenced part of the CDR3 DNA is TGTGCCACCAGTGATCGCCGCCACAGGGAGACC. It specifies CATSDRRHRET. Given in full, the CDR3 is CATSDRRHRETQYF. V and J are TRBV24-1 and TRBJ2-5; a weak D match, TRBD1 (5 bases). The read ends 3 residues early relative to the CDR3; the germline J gene fills the gap. CDR1 and CDR2 from the germline V gene are KGHDR and SFDVKD. The V end lost 3 bases, the J end lost 5 bases, and 12 bases lay between the germline ends. CDR3 length equals 14 residues.

According to its frequency, this clone is medium-sized. The CDR3 end falls 3 residues outside the read, so it is completed with the germline J gene. This chain links TRBV7-9 with TRBJ2-1; 7 nucleotides line up with TRBD1. J lost 0 bases, V lost 4 bases, and 3 bases had no gene match. Germline CDR1 is SEHNR and CDR2 is FQNEAQ (reference sequence). The CDR3 is made up of 15 amino acids. The sequenced CDR3 bases are TGTGCCAGCAGCTCGACAGGGTCCTCCTACAATGAG. This translates into CASSSTGSSYNE. The full CDR3 protein reads CASSSTGSSYNEQFF.